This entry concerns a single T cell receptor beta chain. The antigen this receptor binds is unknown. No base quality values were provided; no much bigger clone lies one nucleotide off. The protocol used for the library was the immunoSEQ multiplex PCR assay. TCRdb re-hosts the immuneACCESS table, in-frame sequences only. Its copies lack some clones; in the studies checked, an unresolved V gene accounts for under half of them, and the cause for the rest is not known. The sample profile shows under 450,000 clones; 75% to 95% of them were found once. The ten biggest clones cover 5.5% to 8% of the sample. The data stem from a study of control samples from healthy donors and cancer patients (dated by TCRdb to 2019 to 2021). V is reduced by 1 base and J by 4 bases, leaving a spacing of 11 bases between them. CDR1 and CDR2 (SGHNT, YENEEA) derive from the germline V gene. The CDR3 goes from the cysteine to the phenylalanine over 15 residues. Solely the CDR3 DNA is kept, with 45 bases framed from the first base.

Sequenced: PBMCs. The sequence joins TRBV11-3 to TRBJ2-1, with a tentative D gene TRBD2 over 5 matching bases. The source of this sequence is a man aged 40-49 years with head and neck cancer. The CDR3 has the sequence CASSLGGFSYNEQFF. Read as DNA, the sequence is TGTGCCAGCAGCTTAGGAGGGTTCTCTTACAATGAGCAGTTCTTC.